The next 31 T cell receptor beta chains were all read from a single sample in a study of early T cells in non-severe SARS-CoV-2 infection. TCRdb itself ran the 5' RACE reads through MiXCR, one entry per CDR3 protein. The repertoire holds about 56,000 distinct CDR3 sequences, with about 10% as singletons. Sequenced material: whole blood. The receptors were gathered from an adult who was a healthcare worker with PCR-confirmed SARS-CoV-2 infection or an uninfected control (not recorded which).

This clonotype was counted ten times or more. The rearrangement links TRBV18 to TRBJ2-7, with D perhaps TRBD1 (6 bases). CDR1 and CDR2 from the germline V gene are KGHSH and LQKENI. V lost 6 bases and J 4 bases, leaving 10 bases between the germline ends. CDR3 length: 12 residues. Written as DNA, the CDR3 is TGTGCCAGCTCTTCAGGGGCGTACGAGCAGTACTTC. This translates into CASSSGAYEQYF. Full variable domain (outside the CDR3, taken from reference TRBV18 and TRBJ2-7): NAGVMQNPRHLVRRRGQEARLRCSPMKGHSHVYWYRQLPEEGLKFMVYLQKENIIDESGMPKERFSAEFPKEGPSILRIQQVVRGDSAAYFCASSSGAYEQYFGPGTRLTVT.

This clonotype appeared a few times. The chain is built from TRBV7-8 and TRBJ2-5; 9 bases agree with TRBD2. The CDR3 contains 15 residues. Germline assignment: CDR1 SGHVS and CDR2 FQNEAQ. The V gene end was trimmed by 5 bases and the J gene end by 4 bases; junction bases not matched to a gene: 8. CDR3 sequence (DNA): TGTGCCAGCAGCACTTATAGCGGGAGAACAGAGACCCAGTACTTC. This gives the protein CASSTYSGRTETQYF. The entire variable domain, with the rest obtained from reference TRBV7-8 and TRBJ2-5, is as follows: GAGVSQSPRYKVAKRGQDVALRCDPISGHVSLFWYQQALGQGPEFLTYFQNEAQLDKSGLPSDRFFAERPEGSVSTLKIQRTQQEDSAVYLCASSTYSGRTETQYFGPGTRLLVL.

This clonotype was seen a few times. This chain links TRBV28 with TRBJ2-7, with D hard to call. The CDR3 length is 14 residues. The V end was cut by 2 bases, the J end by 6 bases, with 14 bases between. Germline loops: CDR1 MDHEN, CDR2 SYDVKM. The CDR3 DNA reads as TGTGCCAGCAGTTTACAGGATGTCTCAGGCGAGCAGTACTTC. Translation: CASSLQDVSGEQYF.

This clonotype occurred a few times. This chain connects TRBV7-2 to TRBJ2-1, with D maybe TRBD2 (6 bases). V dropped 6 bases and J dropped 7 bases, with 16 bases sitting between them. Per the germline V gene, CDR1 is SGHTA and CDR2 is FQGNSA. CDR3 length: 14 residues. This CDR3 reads CASSRSRERNEQFF. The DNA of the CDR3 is TGTGCCAGCAGTCGTAGCCGGGAGCGTAATGAGCAGTTCTTC.

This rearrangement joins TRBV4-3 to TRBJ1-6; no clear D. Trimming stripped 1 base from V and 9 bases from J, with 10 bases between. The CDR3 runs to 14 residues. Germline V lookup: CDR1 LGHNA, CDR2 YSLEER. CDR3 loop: CASSQGTAGSPLHF. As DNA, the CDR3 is TGCGCCAGCAGCCAAGGGACCGCCGGTTCACCCCTCCACTTT.

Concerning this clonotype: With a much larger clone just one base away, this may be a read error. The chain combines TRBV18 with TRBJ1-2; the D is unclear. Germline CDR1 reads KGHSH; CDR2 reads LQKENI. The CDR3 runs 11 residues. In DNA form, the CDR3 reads TGTGGCAGCTCACCACGGGATGGCTACACCTTC. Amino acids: CGSSPRDGYTF.

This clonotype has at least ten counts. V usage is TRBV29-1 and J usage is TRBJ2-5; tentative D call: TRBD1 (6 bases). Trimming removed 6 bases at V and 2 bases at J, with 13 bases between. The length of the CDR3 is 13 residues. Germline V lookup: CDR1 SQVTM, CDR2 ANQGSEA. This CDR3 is CSVRGQLQETQYF. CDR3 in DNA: TGCAGCGTCCGAGGACAGCTTCAAGAGACCCAGTACTTC.

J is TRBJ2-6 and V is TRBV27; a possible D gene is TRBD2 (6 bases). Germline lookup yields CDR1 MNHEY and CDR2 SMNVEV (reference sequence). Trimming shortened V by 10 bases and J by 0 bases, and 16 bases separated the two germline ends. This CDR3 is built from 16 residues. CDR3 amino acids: CATQGRGTSGANVLTF. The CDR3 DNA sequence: TGTGCCACCCAAGGCCGGGGGACCTCTGGGGCCAACGTCCTGACTTTC.

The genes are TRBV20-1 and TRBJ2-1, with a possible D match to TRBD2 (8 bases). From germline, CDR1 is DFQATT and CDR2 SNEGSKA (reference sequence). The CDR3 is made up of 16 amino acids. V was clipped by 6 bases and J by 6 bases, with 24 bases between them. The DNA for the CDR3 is TGCAGTGCCGCGCTGATCGGGAGGGGGCGGAGCAATGAGCAGTTCTTC. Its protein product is CSAALIGRGRSNEQFF.

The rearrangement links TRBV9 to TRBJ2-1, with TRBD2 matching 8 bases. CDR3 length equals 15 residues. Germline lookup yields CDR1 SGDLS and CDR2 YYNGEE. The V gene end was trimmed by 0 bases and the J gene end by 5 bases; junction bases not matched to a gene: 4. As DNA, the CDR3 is TGTGCCAGCAGCGTAGAGGGGACTAGAGACAATGAGCAGTTCTTC. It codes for CASSVEGTRDNEQFF.

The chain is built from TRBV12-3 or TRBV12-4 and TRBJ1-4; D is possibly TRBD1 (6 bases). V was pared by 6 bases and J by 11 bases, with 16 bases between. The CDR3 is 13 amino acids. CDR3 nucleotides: TGTGCCAGCAGCGCTGCCGGGGGCTTTAAACTGTTTTTT. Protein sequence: CASSAAGGFKLFF.

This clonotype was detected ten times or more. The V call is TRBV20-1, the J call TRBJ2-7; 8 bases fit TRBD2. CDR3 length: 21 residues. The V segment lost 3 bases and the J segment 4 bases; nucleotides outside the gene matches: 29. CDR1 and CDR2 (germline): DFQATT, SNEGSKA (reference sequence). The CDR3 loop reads CSARPVPTNRGGPGGPYEQYF. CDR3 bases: TGCAGTGCTAGGCCAGTCCCCACTAACAGAGGGGGACCGGGAGGGCCGTACGAGCAGTACTTC.

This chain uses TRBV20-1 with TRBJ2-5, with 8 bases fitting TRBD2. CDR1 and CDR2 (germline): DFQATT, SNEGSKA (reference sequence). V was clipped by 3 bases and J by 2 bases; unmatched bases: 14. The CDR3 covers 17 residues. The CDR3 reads CSASLPSSGGEQETQYF. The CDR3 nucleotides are TGCAGTGCTAGTCTTCCCAGCTCGGGGGGGGAGCAAGAGACCCAGTACTTC.

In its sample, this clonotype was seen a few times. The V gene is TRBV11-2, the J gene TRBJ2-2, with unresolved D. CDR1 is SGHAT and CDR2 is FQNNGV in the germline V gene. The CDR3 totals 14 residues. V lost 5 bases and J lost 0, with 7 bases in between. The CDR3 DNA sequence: TGTGCCAGCAGCCGACGGGCGAACACCGGGGAGCTGTTTTTT. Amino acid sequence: CASSRRANTGELFF.

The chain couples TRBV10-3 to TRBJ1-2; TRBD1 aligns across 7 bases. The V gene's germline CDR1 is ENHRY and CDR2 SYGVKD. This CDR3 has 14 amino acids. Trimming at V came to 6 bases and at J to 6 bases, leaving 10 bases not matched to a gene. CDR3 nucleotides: TGTGCCATCAGACCCTTGGAGGGGGCTGATGGCTACACCTTC. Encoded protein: CAIRPLEGADGYTF.

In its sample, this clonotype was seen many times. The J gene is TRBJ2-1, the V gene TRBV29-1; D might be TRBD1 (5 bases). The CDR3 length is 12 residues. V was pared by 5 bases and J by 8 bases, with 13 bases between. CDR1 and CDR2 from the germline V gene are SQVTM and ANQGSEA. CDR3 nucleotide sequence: TGCAGCGTTCAGGGTGGCGGAGATGAGCAGTTCTTC. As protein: CSVQGGGDEQFF.

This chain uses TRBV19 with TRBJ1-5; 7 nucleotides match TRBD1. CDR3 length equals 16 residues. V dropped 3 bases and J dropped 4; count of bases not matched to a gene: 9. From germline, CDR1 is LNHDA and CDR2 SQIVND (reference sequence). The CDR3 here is CASSIFRGVTNQPQHF. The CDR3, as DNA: TGTGCCAGTAGTATCTTCAGGGGGGTGACAAATCAGCCCCAGCATTTT.

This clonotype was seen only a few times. CDR3: CASSPQGLSYNEQFF. CDR3 sequence (DNA): TGTGCCAGCAGCCCGCAGGGGCTCTCCTACAATGAGCAGTTCTTC. The chain is built from TRBV12-3 or TRBV12-4 and TRBJ2-1, with TRBD1 as a possible D gene (6 bases). With 6 bases removed from V and 0 bases from J, the gap between germline ends came to 12 bases. The CDR3 is 15 amino acids.

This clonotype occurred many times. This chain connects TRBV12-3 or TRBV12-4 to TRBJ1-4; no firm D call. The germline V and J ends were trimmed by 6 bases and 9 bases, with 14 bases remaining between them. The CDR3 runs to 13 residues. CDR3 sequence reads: CASSPRSGKKLFF. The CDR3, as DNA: TGTGCCAGCAGCCCCCGGTCGGGGAAAAAACTGTTTTTT.

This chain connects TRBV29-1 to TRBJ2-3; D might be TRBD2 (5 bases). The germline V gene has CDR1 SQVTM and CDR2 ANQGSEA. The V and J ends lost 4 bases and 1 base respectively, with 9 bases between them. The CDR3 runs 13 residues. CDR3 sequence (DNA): TGCAGCGTTGGGCTAGCAGGCACAGATACGCAGTATTTT. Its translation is CSVGLAGTDTQYF.

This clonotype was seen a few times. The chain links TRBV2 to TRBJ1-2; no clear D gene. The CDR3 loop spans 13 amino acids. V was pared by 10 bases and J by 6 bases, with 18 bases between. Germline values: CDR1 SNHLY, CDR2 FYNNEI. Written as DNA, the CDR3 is TGTGCCACCAATTACCAGACTGGGGATGGCTACACCTTC. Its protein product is CATNYQTGDGYTF.

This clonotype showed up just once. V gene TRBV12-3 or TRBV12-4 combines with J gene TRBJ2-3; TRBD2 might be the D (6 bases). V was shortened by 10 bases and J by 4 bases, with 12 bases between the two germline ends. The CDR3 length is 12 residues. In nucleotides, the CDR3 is TGTGCCACCTCGGGGGTCCCAGATACGCAGTATTTT. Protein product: CATSGVPDTQYF.

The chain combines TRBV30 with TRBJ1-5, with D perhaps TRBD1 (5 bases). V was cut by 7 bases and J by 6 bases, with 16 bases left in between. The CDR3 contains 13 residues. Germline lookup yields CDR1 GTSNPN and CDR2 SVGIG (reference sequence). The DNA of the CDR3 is TGTGCCTCGAATGCGGCAGGGCTTCAGCCCCAGCATTTT. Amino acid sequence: CASNAAGLQPQHF.

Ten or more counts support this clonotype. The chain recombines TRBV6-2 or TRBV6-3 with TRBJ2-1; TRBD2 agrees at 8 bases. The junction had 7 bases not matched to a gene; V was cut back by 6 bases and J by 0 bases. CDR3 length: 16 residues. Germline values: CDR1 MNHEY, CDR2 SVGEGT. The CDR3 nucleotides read TGTGCCAGCAGCCCCGGGAGGGCGTCCTCCTACAATGAGCAGTTCTTC. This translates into CASSPGRASSYNEQFF.

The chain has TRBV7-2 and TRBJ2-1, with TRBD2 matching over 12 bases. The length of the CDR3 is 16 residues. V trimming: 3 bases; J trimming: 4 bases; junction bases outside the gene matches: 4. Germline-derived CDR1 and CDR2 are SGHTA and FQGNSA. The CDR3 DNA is TGTGCCAGCAGCTTCGTCGGGACTAGCGGGTACAATGAGCAGTTCTTC. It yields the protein CASSFVGTSGYNEQFF.

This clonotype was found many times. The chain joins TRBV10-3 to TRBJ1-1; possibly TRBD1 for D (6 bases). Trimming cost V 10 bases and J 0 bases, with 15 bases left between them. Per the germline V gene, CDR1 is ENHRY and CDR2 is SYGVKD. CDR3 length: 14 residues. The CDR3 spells CATRTAFMNTEAFF. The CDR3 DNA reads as TGTGCCACCCGGACAGCGTTTATGAACACTGAAGCTTTCTTT.

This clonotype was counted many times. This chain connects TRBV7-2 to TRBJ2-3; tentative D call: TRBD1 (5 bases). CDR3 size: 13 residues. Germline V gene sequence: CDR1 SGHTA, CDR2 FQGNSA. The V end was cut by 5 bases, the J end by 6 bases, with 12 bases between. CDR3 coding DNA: TGTGCCAGCAGCGCGAGACAGCTGGATACGCAGTATTTT. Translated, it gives CASSARQLDTQYF.

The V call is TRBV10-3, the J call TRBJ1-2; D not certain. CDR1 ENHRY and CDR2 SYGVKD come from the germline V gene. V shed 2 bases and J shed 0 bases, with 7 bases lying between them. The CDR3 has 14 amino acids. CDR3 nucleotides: TGTGCCATCAGTGAGGCCGGAGCTAACTATGGCTACACCTTC. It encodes CAISEAGANYGYTF.

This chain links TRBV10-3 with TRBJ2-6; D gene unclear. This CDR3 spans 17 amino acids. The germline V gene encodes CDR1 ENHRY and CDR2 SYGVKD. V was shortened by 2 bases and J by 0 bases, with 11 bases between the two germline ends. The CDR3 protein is CAISEAASSSGANVLTF. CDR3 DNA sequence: TGTGCCATCAGTGAGGCGGCCTCGAGCTCTGGGGCCAACGTCCTGACTTTC.

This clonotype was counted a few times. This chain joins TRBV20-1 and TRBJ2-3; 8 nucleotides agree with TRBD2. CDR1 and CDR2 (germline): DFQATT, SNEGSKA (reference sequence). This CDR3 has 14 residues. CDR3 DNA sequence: TGCAGCCCTAGACTAGCGCAATTGGCAGATACGCAGTATTTT. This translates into CSPRLAQLADTQYF.

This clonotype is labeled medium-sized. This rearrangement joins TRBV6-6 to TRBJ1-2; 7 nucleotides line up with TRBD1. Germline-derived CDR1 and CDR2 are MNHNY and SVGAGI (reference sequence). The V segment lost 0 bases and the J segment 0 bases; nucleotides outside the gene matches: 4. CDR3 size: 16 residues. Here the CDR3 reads CASSYSAGTANYGYTF. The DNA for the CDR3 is TGTGCCAGCAGTTACTCGGCAGGGACAGCTAACTATGGCTACACCTTC.